Listed below are T cell receptor beta chains from one sample, sequenced in a study of CD8 T cells in Susac syndrome. TCRdb re-called the immunoSEQ multiplex PCR reads with MiXCR, one entry per CDR3 protein. The data show 130,000 to 150,000 distinct CDR3 sequences, 94% seen once. Sequenced input: CD8+ T cells from PBMCs. Source of these receptors: a human donor in good health. The conserved cysteine and the conserved F or W are not part of the CDR3 here.

TRBJ1-5,TRBV6-1,ASRPTGASNQPQH
TRBJ1-2,TRBV7-6,ASSEDSNYGYT
TRBJ2-2,TRBV28,ASSFGPGTTGELF
TRBJ2-7,TRBV20-1,SVAGEREASSYEQY
TRBJ2-1,TRBV9,ASSAPEGTNEQF
TRBJ2-2,TRBV27,ASSPTSNTGELF
TRBJ1-2,TRBV10-3,AISESPYGYT
TRBJ2-3,TRBV29-1,SAEDRHVTDTQY
TRBJ1-2,TRBV13,ASSLVRISYGYT
TRBJ2-3,TRBV29-1,SVEVVGSPTDTQY
TRBJ1-5,TRBV20-1,SARDHDRGLGQPQH
TRBJ1-4,TRBV27,ASSLFAGDEKLF
TRBJ2-5,TRBV28,ASSLVNRGLETQY
TRBJ2-1,TRBV11-2,ASSFDSRGYNEQF
TRBJ2-4,TRBV5-4,ASSFDRGANIQY
TRBJ1-2,TRBV27,ASSNLTGGHGYT
TRBJ2-7,TRBV27,ASSFVAGAPLYEQY
TRBJ2-7,TRBV30,AWVDRFNSYEQY
TRBJ2-3,TRBV29-1,SGKGADTQY
TRBJ2-1,TRBV30,AWSVLGGNEQF
TRBJ1-2,TRBV25-1,ASSWKQGDGYT
TRBJ2-2,TRBV30,AWSSGRGTGELF
TRBJ2-3,TRBV19,ASSITEAGGMDTQY
TRBJ1-1,TRBV29-1,SVEGGETEAF
TRBJ1-2,TRBV29-1,SVEPPGHLFGYT
TRBJ2-3,TRBV27,ASSFLDLTDTQY
TRBJ2-2,TRBV25-1,ASSVAETVTNTGELF
TRBJ2-7,TRBV5-4,ASRIGTDSYEQY
TRBJ2-7,TRBV7-9,ASSLAGTATYEQY
TRBJ1-2,TRBV5-6,ASSLWVGSLDYT
TRBJ2-7,TRBV24-1,ATSDVTDEQY
TRBJ2-1,TRBV27,ASSQPPGPYNEQF
TRBJ2-7,TRBV29-1,SVDSPSGEQY
TRBJ1-1,TRBV4-1,ASSQSPGPTMNTEAF
TRBJ2-1,TRBV4-2,ASSQDDSGYNEQF
TRBJ2-7,TRBV20-1,SASWGGRAGYEQY
TRBJ2-1,TRBV7-2,ASSFLAGVPYNEQF
TRBJ2-2,TRBV4-1,ASSHGLSGKNGELF
TRBJ2-7,TRBV4-3,ASSQGSGFSYEQY
TRBJ2-2,TRBV9,ASSVEEVHGELF
TRBJ2-1,TRBV29-1,SVKGSGLEQF
TRBJ2-7,TRBV28,ASSLRGGQEQY
TRBJ2-5,TRBV12-3/TRBV12-4,ASSNDMHKETQY
TRBJ2-3,TRBV27,ASSQTLSGLSTDTQY
TRBJ1-1,TRBV29-1,SGGDSVVYSEAF
TRBJ2-7,TRBV9,ASSVGGTTSYEQY
TRBJ2-1,TRBV4-2,ASSQDGLAVLVEQF
TRBJ2-1,TRBV12-3/TRBV12-4,ASSLAGWIYNEQF
TRBJ2-7,TRBV15,ATSRTRHYEQY
TRBJ2-7,TRBV4-1,ASSRQSGTGVSYEQY
TRBJ1-2,TRBV2,ASKTGEDYGYT
TRBJ2-7,TRBV27,ASSQLTSPYEQY